Listed below are T cell receptor beta chains from one sample, sequenced in a study of spatial heterogeneity in lung cancer. In TCRdb, the 5' RACE reads were re-called with MiXCR into one record per CDR3 protein. The sample shows some 120,000 distinct CDR3 sequences, 10% to 15% of them seen only once. Sample: PBMCs, taken at follow-up. These receptors were collected from a male donor with early-stage non-small cell lung cancer. CDR3s include the opening cysteine and the closing phenylalanine or tryptophan. The order of the fields is J gene, clone size, V gene, D gene, CDR3 protein, CDR3 DNA. D genes are given only for firm matches. Part of the rows lack a size; the others show once, few, many or a class for expanded clones.

J: TRBJ2-3; size: few; V: TRBV7-3; D: TRBD2; CDR3: CASAGGSGDTQYF; DNA: TGTGCCAGCGCGGGGGGCTCTGGGGATACGCAGTATTTT
J: TRBJ2-2; size: NA; V: TRBV20-1; D: NA; CDR3: CSAWDRAAGELFF; DNA: TGCAGTGCTTGGGACCGGGCCGCCGGGGAGCTGTTTTTT
J: TRBJ2-1; size: NA; V: TRBV11-2; D: NA; CDR3: CASSLEGNNEQFF; DNA: TGTGCCAGCAGCTTAGAAGGAAACAATGAGCAGTTCTTC
J: TRBJ2-4; size: few; V: TRBV30; D: TRBD1; CDR3: CAWRKMDRVGKNIQYF; DNA: TGTGCCTGGAGGAAAATGGACAGGGTGGGCAAAAACATTCAGTACTTC
J: TRBJ2-3; size: few; V: TRBV2; D: TRBD2; CDR3: CASRQGRAGGDTQYF; DNA: TGTGCCAGCCGACAGGGCAGAGCGGGGGGAGATACGCAGTATTTT
J: TRBJ1-1; size: few; V: TRBV20-1; D: NA; CDR3: CSARRGVEAFF; DNA: TGCAGTGCTAGAAGAGGGGTTGAAGCTTTCTTT
J: TRBJ2-7; size: few; V: TRBV5-1; D: TRBD2; CDR3: CASSLTSDYEQYF; DNA: TGCGCCAGCAGCTTGACTAGCGACTACGAGCAGTACTTC
J: TRBJ1-2; size: NA; V: TRBV24-1; D: TRBD1; CDR3: CATSDRTGANYGYTF; DNA: TGTGCCACCAGTGACCGGACAGGAGCTAACTATGGCTACACCTTC
J: TRBJ2-7; size: NA; V: TRBV5-6; D: TRBD2; CDR3: CASSPPSGIEQYF; DNA: TGTGCCAGCTCCCCTCCTAGCGGTATTGAGCAGTACTTC
J: TRBJ2-1; size: many; V: TRBV9; D: NA; CDR3: CASSVDYGPMFF; DNA: TGTGCCAGCAGCGTAGATTATGGCCCCATGTTCTTC
J: TRBJ1-4; size: many; V: TRBV4-3; D: NA; CDR3: CASSQEGELFF; DNA: TGCGCCAGCAGCCAAGAGGGGGAACTGTTTTTT
J: TRBJ2-5; size: many; V: TRBV7-9; D: NA; CDR3: CASSFLQETQYF; DNA: TGTGCCAGCAGCTTTCTCCAAGAGACCCAGTACTTC
J: TRBJ1-3; size: many; V: TRBV12-3/TRBV12-4; D: TRBD1; CDR3: CASILSYRGLGNTIYF; DNA: TGTGCCAGCATCCTAAGTTACAGGGGACTCGGAAACACCATATATTTT
J: TRBJ2-7; size: NA; V: TRBV10-3; D: NA; CDR3: CAIRQGNEQYF; DNA: TGTGCCATCAGGCAGGGAAACGAGCAGTACTTC
J: TRBJ2-1; size: NA; V: TRBV20-1; D: NA; CDR3: CSANPSEGQFF; DNA: TGCAGTGCTAATCCCTCTGAGGGGCAGTTCTTC
J: TRBJ2-1; size: few; V: TRBV2; D: NA; CDR3: CASSLRDEQFF; DNA: TGTGCCAGCAGTCTCCGGGACGAGCAGTTCTTC
J: TRBJ2-5; size: many; V: TRBV29-1; D: NA; CDR3: CSVVAGLETQYF; DNA: TGCAGCGTTGTGGCAGGACTAGAGACCCAGTACTTC
J: TRBJ2-7; size: many; V: TRBV5-6; D: TRBD2; CDR3: CASSLRLAGFYEQYF; DNA: TGTGCCAGCAGCTTGAGACTAGCGGGGTTCTACGAGCAGTACTTC
J: TRBJ1-4; size: many; V: TRBV28; D: NA; CDR3: CASSRPDGREKLFF; DNA: TGTGCCAGCAGTCGCCCTGACGGCAGGGAAAAACTGTTTTTT
J: TRBJ1-5; size: many; V: TRBV6-5; D: NA; CDR3: CASSAGTRQPQHF; DNA: TGTGCCAGCAGTGCCGGGACACGCCAGCCCCAGCATTTT
J: TRBJ2-2; size: NA; V: TRBV6-4; D: TRBD2; CDR3: CASSPDGGALGELFF; DNA: TGTGCCAGCAGTCCTGACGGGGGGGCCCTCGGGGAGCTGTTTTTT
J: TRBJ2-5; size: many; V: TRBV7-2; D: TRBD2; CDR3: CASSLASSGGTETQYF; DNA: TGTGCCAGCAGTCTAGCGTCTAGCGGGGGGACCGAGACCCAGTACTTC
J: TRBJ2-7; size: many; V: TRBV30; D: NA; CDR3: CAWSVGGSGYEQYF; DNA: TGTGCCTGGAGCGTAGGGGGGTCGGGCTACGAGCAGTACTTC
J: TRBJ2-6; size: NA; V: TRBV11-3; D: NA; CDR3: CASSLPGANVLTF; DNA: TGTGCCAGCAGCCTCCCCGGGGCCAACGTCCTGACTTTC
J: TRBJ2-3; size: many; V: TRBV5-6; D: TRBD2; CDR3: CASSLTSGGWTDTQYF; DNA: TGTGCCAGCAGCCTGACTAGCGGGGGGTGGACAGATACGCAGTATTTT
J: TRBJ2-5; size: many; V: TRBV9; D: NA; CDR3: CASTREGGQETQYF; DNA: TGTGCCAGCACCAGGGAAGGGGGCCAAGAGACCCAGTACTTC
J: TRBJ1-2; size: few; V: TRBV3-1; D: NA; CDR3: CASSQGLELGYGYTF; DNA: TGTGCCAGCAGCCAAGGGCTCGAACTTGGATATGGCTACACCTTC
J: TRBJ2-5; size: many; V: TRBV20-1; D: TRBD1; CDR3: CSARASTGALETQYF; DNA: TGCAGTGCTAGAGCCTCGACAGGGGCCCTTGAGACCCAGTACTTC
J: TRBJ2-3; size: NA; V: TRBV7-3; D: NA; CDR3: CASSLIAGSTDTQYF; DNA: TGTGCCAGCAGCTTAATTGCGGGGAGCACAGATACGCAGTATTTT
J: TRBJ2-5; size: many; V: TRBV9; D: TRBD1; CDR3: CASSVGGRGQGREETQYF; DNA: TGTGCCAGCAGCGTAGGCGGACGGGGACAGGGGAGAGAAGAGACCCAGTACTTC
J: TRBJ2-5; size: many; V: TRBV19; D: TRBD2; CDR3: CASSIRLAGSQETQYF; DNA: TGTGCCAGTAGTATCCGGCTAGCGGGTTCTCAAGAGACCCAGTACTTC
J: TRBJ2-5; size: many; V: TRBV19; D: NA; CDR3: CASSSGYQETQYF; DNA: TGTGCCAGTAGTTCGGGGTACCAAGAGACCCAGTACTTC
J: TRBJ2-2; size: NA; V: TRBV5-1; D: TRBD1; CDR3: CASSRQGDTGELFF; DNA: TGCGCCAGCAGCCGACAGGGGGACACCGGGGAGCTGTTTTTT
J: TRBJ1-5; size: few; V: TRBV20-1; D: NA; CDR3: CSARDLQANQPQHF; DNA: TGCAGTGCTAGAGATCTACAGGCCAATCAGCCCCAGCATTTT
J: TRBJ2-5; size: NA; V: TRBV2; D: NA; CDR3: CASSPRQPGFQETQYF; DNA: TGTGCCAGCAGTCCCCGACAGCCCGGTTTCCAAGAGACCCAGTACTTC
J: TRBJ2-3; size: NA; V: TRBV3-1; D: TRBD2; CDR3: CASSLRLAGKTDTQYF; DNA: TGTGCCAGCAGCCTCCGACTAGCGGGGAAGACAGATACGCAGTATTTT
J: TRBJ2-2; size: few; V: TRBV6-1; D: NA; CDR3: CASGSGAGELFF; DNA: TGTGCCAGCGGTTCGGGGGCCGGGGAGCTGTTTTTT
J: TRBJ2-5; size: few; V: TRBV5-1; D: TRBD2; CDR3: CASSLQSSGATETQYF; DNA: TGCGCCAGCAGCTTGCAGTCTAGCGGGGCGACGGAGACCCAGTACTTC
J: TRBJ2-4; size: NA; V: TRBV6-2/TRBV6-3; D: NA; CDR3: CASSSAGLAKNIQYF; DNA: TGTGCCAGCAGTTCAGCAGGGTTAGCCAAAAACATTCAGTACTTC
J: TRBJ2-3; size: NA; V: TRBV6-1; D: NA; CDR3: CASSEETGSWDTQYF; DNA: TGTGCCAGCAGTGAAGAAACAGGGAGTTGGGATACGCAGTATTTT
J: TRBJ2-1; size: NA; V: TRBV7-3; D: NA; CDR3: CASSLTTAAGLTEQFF; DNA: TGTGCCAGCAGCTTAACGACCGCGGCAGGGCTTACTGAGCAGTTCTTC
J: TRBJ2-2; size: many; V: TRBV19; D: NA; CDR3: CASSTYDGELFF; DNA: TGTGCCAGTAGTACCTACGACGGGGAGCTGTTTTTT
J: TRBJ2-3; size: NA; V: TRBV20-1; D: NA; CDR3: CSAKGQATDTQYF; DNA: TGCAGTGCTAAGGGACAAGCCACAGATACGCAGTATTTT
J: TRBJ2-3; size: many; V: TRBV14; D: TRBD1; CDR3: CASRDRNTDTQYF; DNA: TGTGCCAGCAGGGACAGGAACACAGATACGCAGTATTTT
J: TRBJ2-5; size: few; V: TRBV5-1; D: TRBD1; CDR3: CASSSGQVQQETQYF; DNA: TGCGCCAGCAGCTCTGGACAGGTGCAACAAGAGACCCAGTACTTC
J: TRBJ2-2; size: few; V: TRBV18; D: TRBD1; CDR3: CASSPGTENTGELFF; DNA: TGTGCCAGCTCACCAGGGACAGAAAACACCGGGGAGCTGTTTTTT